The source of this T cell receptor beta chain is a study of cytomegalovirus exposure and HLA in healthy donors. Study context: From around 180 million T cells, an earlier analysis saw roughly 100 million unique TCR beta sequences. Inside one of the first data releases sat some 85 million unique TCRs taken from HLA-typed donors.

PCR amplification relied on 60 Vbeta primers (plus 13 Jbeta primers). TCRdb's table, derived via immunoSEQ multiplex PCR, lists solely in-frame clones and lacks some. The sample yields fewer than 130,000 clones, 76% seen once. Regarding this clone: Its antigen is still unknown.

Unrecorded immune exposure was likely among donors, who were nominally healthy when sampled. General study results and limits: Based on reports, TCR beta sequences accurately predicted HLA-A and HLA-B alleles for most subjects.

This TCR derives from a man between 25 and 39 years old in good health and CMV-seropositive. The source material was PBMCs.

CDR3 sequence (DNA): TGTGCCAGCAGCCCATTGGGACACCATAATTCACCCCTCCACTTT. It encodes CASSPLGHHNSPLHF. This rearrangement joins TRBV7-2 to TRBJ1-6, with a possible D match to TRBD1 (6 bases). Germline V lookup: CDR1 SGHTA, CDR2 FQGNSA. CDR3 size: 15 residues. V was clipped by 5 bases and J by 5 bases, with 13 bases between them.